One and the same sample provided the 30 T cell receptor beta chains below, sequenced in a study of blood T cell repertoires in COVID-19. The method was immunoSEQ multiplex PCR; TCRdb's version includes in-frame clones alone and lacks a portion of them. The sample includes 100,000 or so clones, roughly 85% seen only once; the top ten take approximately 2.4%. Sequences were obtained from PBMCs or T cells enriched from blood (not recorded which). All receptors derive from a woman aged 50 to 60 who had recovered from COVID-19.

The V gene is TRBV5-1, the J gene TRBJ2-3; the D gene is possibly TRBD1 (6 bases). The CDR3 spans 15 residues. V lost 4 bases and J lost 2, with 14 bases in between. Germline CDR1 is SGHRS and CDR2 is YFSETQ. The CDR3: CASSKGQRPTDTQYF. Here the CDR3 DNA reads TGCGCCAGCAGCAAAGGACAGAGACCCACAGATACGCAGTATTTT.

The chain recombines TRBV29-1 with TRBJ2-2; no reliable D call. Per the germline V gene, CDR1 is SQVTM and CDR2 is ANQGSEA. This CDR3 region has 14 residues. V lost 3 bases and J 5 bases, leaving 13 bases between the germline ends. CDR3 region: CSVETPTWTGELFF. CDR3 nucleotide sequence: TGCAGCGTTGAGACACCAACGTGGACCGGGGAGCTGTTTTTT.

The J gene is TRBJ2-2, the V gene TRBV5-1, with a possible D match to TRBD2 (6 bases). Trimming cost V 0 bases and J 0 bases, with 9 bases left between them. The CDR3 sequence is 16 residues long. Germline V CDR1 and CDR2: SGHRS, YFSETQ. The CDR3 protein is CASSLVAGSNTGELFF. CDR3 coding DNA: TGCGCCAGCAGCTTGGTGGCGGGGTCGAACACCGGGGAGCTGTTTTTT.

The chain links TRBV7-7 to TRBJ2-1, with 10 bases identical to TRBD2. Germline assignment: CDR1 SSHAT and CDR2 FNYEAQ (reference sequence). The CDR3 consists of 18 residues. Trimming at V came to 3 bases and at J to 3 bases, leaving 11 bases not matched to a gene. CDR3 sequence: CASSLVSGGAAGYNEQFF. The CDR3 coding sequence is TGTGCCAGCAGCTTGGTCAGCGGGGGGGCCGCCGGCTACAATGAGCAGTTCTTC.

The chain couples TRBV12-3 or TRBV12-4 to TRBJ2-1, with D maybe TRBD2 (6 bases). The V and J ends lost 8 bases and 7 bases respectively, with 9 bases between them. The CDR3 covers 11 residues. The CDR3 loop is CASDGRNEQFF. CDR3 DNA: TGTGCCAGCGACGGGAGAAATGAGCAGTTCTTC.

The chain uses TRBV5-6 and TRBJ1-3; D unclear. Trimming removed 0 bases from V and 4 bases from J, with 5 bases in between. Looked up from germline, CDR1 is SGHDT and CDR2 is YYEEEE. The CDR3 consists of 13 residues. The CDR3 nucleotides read TGTGCCAGCAGCTTGGACGAGGGAAACACCATATATTTT. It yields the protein CASSLDEGNTIYF.

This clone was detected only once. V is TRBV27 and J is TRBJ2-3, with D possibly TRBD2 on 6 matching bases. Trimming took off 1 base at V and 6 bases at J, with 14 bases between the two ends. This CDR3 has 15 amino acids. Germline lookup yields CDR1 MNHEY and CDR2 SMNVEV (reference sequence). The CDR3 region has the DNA TGTGCCAGCAGTTTATATTACGGGAGTAGGGATACGCAGTATTTT. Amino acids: CASSLYYGSRDTQYF.

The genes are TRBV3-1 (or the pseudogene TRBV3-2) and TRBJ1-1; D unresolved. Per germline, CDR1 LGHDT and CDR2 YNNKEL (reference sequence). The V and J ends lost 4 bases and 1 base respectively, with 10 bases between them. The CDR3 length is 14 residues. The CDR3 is CASSLSHRNTEAFF. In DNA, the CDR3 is TGTGCCAGCAGCCTTAGTCACAGGAACACTGAAGCTTTCTTT.

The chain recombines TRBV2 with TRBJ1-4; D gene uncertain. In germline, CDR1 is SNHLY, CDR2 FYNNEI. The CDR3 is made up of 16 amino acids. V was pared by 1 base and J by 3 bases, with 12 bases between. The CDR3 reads CASSEVAAPPNEKLFF. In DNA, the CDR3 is TGTGCCAGCAGTGAAGTAGCGGCCCCTCCTAATGAAAAACTGTTTTTT.

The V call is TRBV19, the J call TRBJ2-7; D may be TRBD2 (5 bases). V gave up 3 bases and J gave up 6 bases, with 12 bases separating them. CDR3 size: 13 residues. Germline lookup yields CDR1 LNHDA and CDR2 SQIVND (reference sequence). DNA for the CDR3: TGTGCCAGTAGTATTAGGTGGGAGCGCGAGCAGTACTTC. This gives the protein CASSIRWEREQYF.

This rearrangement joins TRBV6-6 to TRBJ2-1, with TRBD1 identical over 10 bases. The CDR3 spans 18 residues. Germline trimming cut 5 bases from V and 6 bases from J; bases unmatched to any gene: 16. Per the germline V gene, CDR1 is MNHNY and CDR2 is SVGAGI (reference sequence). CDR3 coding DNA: TGTGCCAGCAGTCCCCCCCGGGACAGGGGCCGCGTAGGCAATGAGCAGTTCTTC. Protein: CASSPPRDRGRVGNEQFF.

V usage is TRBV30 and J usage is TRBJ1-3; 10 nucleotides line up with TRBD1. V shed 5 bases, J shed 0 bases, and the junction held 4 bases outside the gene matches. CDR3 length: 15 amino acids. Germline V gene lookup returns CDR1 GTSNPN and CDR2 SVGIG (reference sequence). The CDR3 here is CAWRDRGFSGNTIYF. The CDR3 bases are TGTGCCTGGCGGGACAGGGGATTCTCTGGAAACACCATATATTTT. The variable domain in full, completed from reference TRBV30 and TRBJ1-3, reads SQTIHQWPATLVQPVGSPLSLECTVEGTSNPNLYWYRQAAGRGLQLLFYSVGIGQISSEVPQNLSASRPQDRQFILSSKKLLLSDSGFYLCAWRDRGFSGNTIYFGEGSWLTVV.

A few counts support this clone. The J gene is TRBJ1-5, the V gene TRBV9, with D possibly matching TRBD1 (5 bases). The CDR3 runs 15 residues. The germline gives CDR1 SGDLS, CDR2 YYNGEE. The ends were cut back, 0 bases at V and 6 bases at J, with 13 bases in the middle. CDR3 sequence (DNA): TGTGCCAGCAGCGTAGCAGACATGGACACTCAGCCCCAGCATTTT. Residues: CASSVADMDTQPQHF. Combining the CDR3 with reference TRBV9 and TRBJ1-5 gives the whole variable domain DSGVTQTPKHLITATGQRVTLRCSPRSGDLSVYWYQQSLDQGLQFLIQYYNGEERAKGNILERFSAQQFPDLHSELNLSSLELGDSALYFCASSVADMDTQPQHFGDGTRLSIL.

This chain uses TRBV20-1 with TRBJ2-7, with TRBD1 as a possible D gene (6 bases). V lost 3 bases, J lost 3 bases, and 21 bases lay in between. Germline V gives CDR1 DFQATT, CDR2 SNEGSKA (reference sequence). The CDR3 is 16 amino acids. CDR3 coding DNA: TGCAGTGCTAGTCCCATGATGGGGGCGACAAACTACGAGCAGTACTTC. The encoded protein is CSASPMMGATNYEQYF.

CDR3 residues: CASSPSQGTPLLIYGYTF. The CDR3 DNA reads as TGTGCCAGCTCACCTTCACAGGGGACCCCTCTTTTAATATATGGCTACACCTTC. The V gene is TRBV18, the J gene TRBJ1-2; 7 bases are shared with TRBD1. V dropped 3 bases and J dropped 5; count of bases not matched to a gene: 18. Germline V CDR1 and CDR2: KGHSH, LQKENI. The CDR3 length is 18 residues.

The CDR3 spells CATSTTTLGRLGDTEAFF. The CDR3 DNA reads as TGTGCCACCAGCACCACTACCCTAGGACGTTTGGGAGACACTGAAGCTTTCTTT. This chain links TRBV15 with TRBJ1-1, with no clear D. Germline V CDR1 and CDR2: LNHNV, YYDKDF (reference sequence). The V gene lost 4 bases and the J gene lost 3 bases, with 24 bases spanning the gap. The CDR3 length is 18 residues.

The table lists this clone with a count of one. In DNA, the CDR3 is TGTGCCTGCTTTACCCGGACAGGCGCGGACACCATATATTTT. Its protein is CACFTRTGADTIYF. V and J are TRBV30 and TRBJ1-3, with 7 bases lining up with TRBD1. This CDR3 has 14 amino acids. The junction had 13 bases not matched to a gene; V was cut back by 6 bases and J by 8 bases. Germline CDR1 is GTSNPN and CDR2 is SVGIG (reference sequence).

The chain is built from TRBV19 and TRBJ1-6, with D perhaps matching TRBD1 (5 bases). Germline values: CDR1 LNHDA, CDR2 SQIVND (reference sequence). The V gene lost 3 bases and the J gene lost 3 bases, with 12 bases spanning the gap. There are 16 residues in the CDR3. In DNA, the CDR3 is TGTGCCAGTAGTATGGAGGGACCTAACTATAATTCACCCCTCCACTTT. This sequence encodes CASSMEGPNYNSPLHF.

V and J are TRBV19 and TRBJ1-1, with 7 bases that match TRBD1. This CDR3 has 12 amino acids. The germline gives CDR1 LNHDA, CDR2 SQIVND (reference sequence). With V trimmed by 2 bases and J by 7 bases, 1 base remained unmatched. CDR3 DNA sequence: TGTGCCAGTAGTATATGGGACAGTGAAGCTTTCTTT. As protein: CASSIWDSEAFF.

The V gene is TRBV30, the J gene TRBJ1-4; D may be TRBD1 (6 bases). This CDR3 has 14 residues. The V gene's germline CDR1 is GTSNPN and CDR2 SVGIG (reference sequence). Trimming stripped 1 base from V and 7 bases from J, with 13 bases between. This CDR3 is CAWSATGTGEKLFF. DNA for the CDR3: TGTGCCTGGAGTGCCACAGGGACGGGTGAAAAACTGTTTTTT. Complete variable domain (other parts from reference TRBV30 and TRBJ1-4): SQTIHQWPATLVQPVGSPLSLECTVEGTSNPNLYWYRQAAGRGLQLLFYSVGIGQISSEVPQNLSASRPQDRQFILSSKKLLLSDSGFYLCAWSATGTGEKLFFGSGTQLSVL.

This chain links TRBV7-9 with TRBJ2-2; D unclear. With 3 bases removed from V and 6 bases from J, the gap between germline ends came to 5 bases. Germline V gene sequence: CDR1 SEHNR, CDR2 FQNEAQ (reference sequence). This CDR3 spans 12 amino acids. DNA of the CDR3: TGTGCCAGCAGCTTCTCTTCCGGGGAGCTGTTTTTT. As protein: CASSFSSGELFF. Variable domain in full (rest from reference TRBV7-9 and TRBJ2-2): DTGVSQNPRHKITKRGQNVTFRCDPISEHNRLYWYRQTLGQGPEFLTYFQNEAQLEKSRLLSDRFSAERPKGSFSTLEIQRTEQGDSAMYLCASSFSSGELFFGEGSRLTVL.

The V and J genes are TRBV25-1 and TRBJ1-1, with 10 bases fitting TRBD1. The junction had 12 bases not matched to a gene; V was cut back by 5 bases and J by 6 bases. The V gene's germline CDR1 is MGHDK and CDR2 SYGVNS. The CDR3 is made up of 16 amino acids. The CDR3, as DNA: TGTGCCAGCAGTTGGGGGACAGGGGAGATTTCGGCTGAAGCTTTCTTT. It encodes CASSWGTGEISAEAFF.

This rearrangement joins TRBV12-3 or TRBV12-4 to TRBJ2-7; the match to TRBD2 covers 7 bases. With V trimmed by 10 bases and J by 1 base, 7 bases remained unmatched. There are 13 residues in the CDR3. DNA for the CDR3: TGTGCCACCGGTGGCGGGAGATCCTACGAGCAGTACTTC. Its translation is CATGGGRSYEQYF.

The CDR3 nucleotides read TGCAGCGTGGGGGACGGGACTGGCTTTGGGCAGTACTTC. Translated, it gives CSVGDGTGFGQYF. This chain connects TRBV29-1 to TRBJ2-7; possible D gene TRBD2, 6 bases. V was clipped by 6 bases and J by 9 bases, with 21 bases between them. The CDR3 has 13 amino acids. The V gene's germline CDR1 is SQVTM and CDR2 ANQGSEA.

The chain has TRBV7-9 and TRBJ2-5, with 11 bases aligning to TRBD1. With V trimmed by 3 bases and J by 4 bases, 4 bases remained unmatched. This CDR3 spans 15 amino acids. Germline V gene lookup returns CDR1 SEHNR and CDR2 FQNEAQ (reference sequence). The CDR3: CASSFGQGAGETQYF. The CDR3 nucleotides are TGTGCCAGCAGCTTCGGACAGGGGGCGGGAGAGACCCAGTACTTC.

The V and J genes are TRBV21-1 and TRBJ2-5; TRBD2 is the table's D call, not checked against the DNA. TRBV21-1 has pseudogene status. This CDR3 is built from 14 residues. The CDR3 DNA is TGTGCCAGCAGCAAGGAGGGGACTCAAGAGACCCAGTACTTC. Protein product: CASSKEGTQETQYF.

DNA of the CDR3: TGTGCCAGCAGCGTAGAGGCTAGGAACTACGAGCAGTACTTC. Amino acid sequence: CASSVEARNYEQYF. The V and J genes are TRBV9 and TRBJ2-7, with no clear D. This CDR3 contains 14 residues. Trimming took off 0 bases at V and 3 bases at J, with 10 bases between the two ends. Germline V lookup: CDR1 SGDLS, CDR2 YYNGEE.

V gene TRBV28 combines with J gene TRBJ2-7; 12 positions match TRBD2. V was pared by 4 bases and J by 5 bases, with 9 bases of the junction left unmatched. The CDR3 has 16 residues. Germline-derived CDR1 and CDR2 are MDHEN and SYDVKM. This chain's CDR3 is CASSSLTRTSGDEQYF. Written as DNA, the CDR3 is TGTGCCAGCAGTTCCCTAACCCGGACTAGCGGGGACGAGCAGTACTTC.

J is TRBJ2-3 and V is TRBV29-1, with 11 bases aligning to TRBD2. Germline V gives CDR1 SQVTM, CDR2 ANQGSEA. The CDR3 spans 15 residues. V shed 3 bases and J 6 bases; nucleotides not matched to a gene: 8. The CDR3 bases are TGCAGCGTTGAGGGGACTAGCGGTTTGAGGGATACGCAGTATTTT. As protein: CSVEGTSGLRDTQYF.

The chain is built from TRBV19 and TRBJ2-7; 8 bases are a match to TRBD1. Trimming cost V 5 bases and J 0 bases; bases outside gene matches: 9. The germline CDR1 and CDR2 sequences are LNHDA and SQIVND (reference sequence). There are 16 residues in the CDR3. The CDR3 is CASSAAGQGASYEQYF. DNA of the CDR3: TGTGCCAGTAGTGCCGCTGGACAGGGAGCCTCCTACGAGCAGTACTTC.